Sequencing of this TCR beta chain was carried out in a study of blood T cell repertoires in COVID-19. The method was immunoSEQ multiplex PCR; TCRdb's version includes in-frame clones alone and lacks a portion of them. Of about 270,000 clones listed, 86% were seen once; the top ten hold approximately 8.2%. The germline V gene has CDR1 KGHSH and CDR2 LQKENI. The CDR3 is made up of 18 amino acids. Trimming pared 1 base from V and 0 bases from J, leaving 16 bases between. The genes are TRBV18 and TRBJ1-3; D is uncertain. The receptor was isolated from a man aged 40-55 years with active or convalescent COVID-19. Sequencing used peripheral blood. The CDR3 here is CASSPLAESGASGNTIYF. DNA for the CDR3: TGTGCCAGCTCACCACTAGCAGAGAGCGGCGCCTCTGGAAACACCATATATTTT.